One and the same sample provided the 13 T cell receptor beta chains below, sequenced in a study of CXCR3-negative and CXCR3-positive naive CD8 T cells. Their specific antigens are unknown. Libraries of TRB cDNA were made by 5' RACE and carried UMIs. For each CDR3 protein, TCRdb gives one entry from its re-call of the 5' RACE reads, without DNA. Here the sample table reports 120,000 or so distinct CDR3 sequences. Findings and caveats of the study: More hydrophobic TRB CDR3s were found in CXCR3-positive naive cells than in CXCR3-negative naive cells.

The sequencing input was naive CXCR3+ CD8+ T cells from blood. Subset here: CD45RO-CCR7+CD27+CD95- naive CD8+ T cells expressing CXCR3 (TNR3+). The receptor source for this set is a human donor in good health. Some clones in this sample may be carry-over from other donors' samples.

The rearrangement joins TRBV11-2 to TRBJ2-6; TCRdb outputs TRBD1, but without DNA this stays unchecked. The CDR3 consists of 15 residues. Germline values: CDR1 SGHAT, CDR2 FQNNGV. This chain's CDR3 is CASSLTPLGANVLNF.

The chain has TRBV10-3 and TRBJ2-3; with no DNA, the TCRdb D assignment of TRBD2 cannot be verified. The length of the CDR3 is 16 residues. Germline CDR1 ENHRY, CDR2 SYGVKD. The CDR3 reads CAISIVAGGPADTQYF.

V is TRBV20-1 and J is TRBJ2-3. CDR3 length equals 15 residues. Germline CDR1 DFQATT, CDR2 SNEGSKA (reference sequence). The CDR3 sequence: CSARDIQRSIDTQYF.

This chain uses TRBV6-6 with TRBJ2-1; the D gene TCRdb calls, TRBD2, cannot be checked with no DNA. CDR3 length equals 17 residues. Germline assignment: CDR1 MNHNY and CDR2 SVGAGI (reference sequence). This CDR3 reads CASRRLSLAPIVDEQFF.

The CDR3 here is CASSLDGEQETQYF. The chain has TRBV27 and TRBJ2-5. This CDR3 is 14 amino acids long. From germline, CDR1 is MNHEY and CDR2 SMNVEV (reference sequence).

The chain links TRBV7-7 to TRBJ1-3; lacking DNA, the TRBD1 call made by TCRdb goes unchecked. Germline-derived CDR1 and CDR2 are SSHAT and FNYEAQ (reference sequence). The CDR3 consists of 13 residues. CDR3 sequence: CASSPDSGNTIYF.

This CDR3 is CASSLKREYYNEQFF. This chain uses TRBV28 with TRBJ2-1. Germline CDR1 is MDHEN and CDR2 is SYDVKM. The CDR3 has 15 residues.

V is TRBV4-1 and J is TRBJ1-1. There are 13 residues in the CDR3. From germline, CDR1 is MGHRA and CDR2 YSYEKL. CDR3: CASSQDRRGEAFF.

The genes are TRBV4-1 and TRBJ2-1; TCRdb gives TRBD2 as the D gene, but with no DNA this cannot be confirmed. The CDR3 spans 15 residues. CDR1 is MGHRA and CDR2 is YSYEKL in the germline V gene. The CDR3 sequence is CASSHGSSGDNEQFF.

The V gene is TRBV18, the J gene TRBJ1-2; TCRdb outputs TRBD1, but without DNA this stays unchecked. This CDR3 spans 14 amino acids. Germline V gene lookup returns CDR1 KGHSH and CDR2 LQKENI. Here the CDR3 reads CASSPDPRVYGYTF.

The chain joins TRBV2 to TRBJ2-7. Germline loops: CDR1 SNHLY, CDR2 FYNNEI. The CDR3 is made up of 12 amino acids. CDR3 in amino acids: CASSESHYEQYF.

This sequence joins TRBV7-3 and TRBJ1-1. Germline CDR1 and CDR2: SGHTA and FQGTGA. The CDR3 is made up of 15 amino acids. This chain's CDR3 is CASSSTGEGYTEAFF. Together with reference TRBV7-3 and TRBJ1-1, the CDR3 gives the full variable domain: GAGVSQTPSNKVTEKGKYVELRCDPISGHTALYWYRQSLGQGPEFLIYFQGTGAADDSGLPNDRFFAVRPEGSVSTLKIQRTERGDSAVYLCASSSTGEGYTEAFFGQGTRLTVV.

The rearrangement links TRBV13 to TRBJ1-1; TCRdb reports TRBD1, a call that lacks DNA to check it against. This CDR3 comprises 12 residues. Germline lookup yields CDR1 PRHDT and CDR2 FYEKMQ (reference sequence). The CDR3 here is CASSGGETEAFF.